The 5 T cell receptor beta chains given below trace back to one sample, sequenced in a study of response to subunit inactivated influenza vaccine. TCRdb reprocessed the RT-PCR reads with MiXCR, giving one entry per CDR3 protein. The repertoire holds about 500,000 distinct CDR3 sequences, with approximately 15% as singletons. Source: CD4+ T cells sorted from PBMCs, taken less than 30 months after vaccination. Receptors were obtained from a man aged 50 to 69 who received an inactivated influenza vaccine.

This clonotype was recorded many times. This rearrangement joins TRBV12-3 or TRBV12-4 to TRBJ2-3, with unresolved D. V was pared by 3 bases and J by 6 bases, with 10 bases between. The CDR3 runs to 13 residues. CDR3 residues: CASSFASSDTQYF. The CDR3 DNA reads TGTGCCAGCAGTTTCGCATCATCCGATACGCAGTATTTT.

This clonotype appeared many times. The V and J genes are TRBV20-1 and TRBJ2-1; D may correspond to TRBD1 or TRBD2 (5 bases each). Trimming shortened V by 5 bases and J by 8 bases, and 10 bases separated the two germline ends. The CDR3 length is 11 residues. CDR1 DFQATT and CDR2 SNEGSKA come from the germline V gene (reference sequence). The CDR3 sequence: CSAGRDHEQFF. The DNA of the CDR3 is TGCAGTGCTGGCAGGGACCATGAGCAGTTCTTC.

This clonotype was seen a few times. This chain links TRBV4-1 with TRBJ2-3, with TRBD1 identical over 8 bases. CDR1 and CDR2 from the germline V gene are MGHRA and YSYEKL. This CDR3 has 18 residues. With 2 bases clipped from V and 3 bases from J, the junction kept 13 bases outside the gene matches. As DNA, the CDR3 is TGCGCCAGCAGCCAATCAATCGAGGACAGGGCGAGTACAGATACGCAGTATTTT. It codes for CASSQSIEDRASTDTQYF.

This clonotype showed up just a few times. The chain recombines TRBV7-2 with TRBJ2-3; no clear D gene. The CDR3 runs to 13 residues. V was clipped by 3 bases and J by 4 bases, with 8 bases between them. Germline values: CDR1 SGHTA, CDR2 FQGNSA. DNA of the CDR3: TGTGCCAGCAGCTTCTTTGGGTCAGATACGCAGTATTTT. It specifies CASSFFGSDTQYF.

This clonotype was detected only a few times. The CDR3 coding sequence is TGCAGCGTTGGGGATCCCCGCATCGGTGAGCAGTTCTTC. It is translated as CSVGDPRIGEQFF. The chain recombines TRBV29-1 with TRBJ2-1; D remains unclear. V shed 4 bases and J shed 9 bases, with 16 bases lying between them. The CDR3 spans 13 residues. Germline loops: CDR1 SQVTM, CDR2 ANQGSEA.